The clone carrying this T cell receptor beta chain is a singleton in its sample. Its antigen is not identified. The data originate from a study of cytomegalovirus exposure and HLA in healthy donors. Turning to the study itself: The approximately 130 validation repertoires and the 650 to 850 first-cohort repertoires shared a platform, a later analysis reported. Overall study results and limits: More than 150 TCR beta chains were listed as cytomegalovirus-associated.

Only in-frame clones appear in the TCRdb table, and some are missing; sequencing was by immunoSEQ multiplex PCR. The sample contains some 240,000 clones, about nine tenths of which appear only once. The donors were part of the approximately 120-subject validation cohort, which stood apart from the approximately 670-subject first cohort. V dropped 0 bases and J dropped 0 bases, with 11 bases sitting between them. The CDR3 is 16 residues long. Germline V gene lookup returns CDR1 MGHRA and CDR2 YSYEKL. Sequencing was done on a sample of PBMCs. This receptor was identified in a young woman in good health and CMV-seropositive. This chain connects TRBV4-1 to TRBJ1-1, with D hard to call. CDR3 in DNA: TGCGCCAGCAGCCAAGATGATGGACTATTGAACACTGAAGCTTTCTTT. It codes for CASSQDDGLLNTEAFF.